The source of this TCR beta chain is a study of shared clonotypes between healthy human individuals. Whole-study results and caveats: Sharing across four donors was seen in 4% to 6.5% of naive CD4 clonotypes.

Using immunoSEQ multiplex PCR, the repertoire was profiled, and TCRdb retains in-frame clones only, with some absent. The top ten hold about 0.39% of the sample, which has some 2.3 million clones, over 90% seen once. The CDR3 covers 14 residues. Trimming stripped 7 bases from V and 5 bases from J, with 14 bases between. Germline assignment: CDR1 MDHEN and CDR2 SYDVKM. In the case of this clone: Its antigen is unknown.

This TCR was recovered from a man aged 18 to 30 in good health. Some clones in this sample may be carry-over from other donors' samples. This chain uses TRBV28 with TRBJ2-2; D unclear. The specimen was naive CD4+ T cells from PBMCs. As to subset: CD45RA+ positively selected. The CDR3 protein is CASTRDVGTGELFF. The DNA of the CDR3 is TGTGCCAGCACTAGGGATGTCGGGACCGGGGAGCTGTTTTTT.